This T cell receptor beta chain was found in a study of blood T cell repertoires in COVID-19 (dated by TCRdb to the early 2020s). Context from the whole study: Samples covering the acute and convalescent phases of COVID-19 were provided by collaborators in the United States, Italy and Spain. Where available, HLA class I and class II types were taken from metadata supplied by the sample provider and were not determined by assay-based typing. A de-identified subject ID, COVID-19 status, age in years and sex were almost always included in the sample metadata. The material from the prospective study consisted of cDNA or gDNA derived from T cells, B-cell-depleted T cells, or PBMCs. Samples were obtained from the ongoing ImmuneRACE study (first 160 participants) and from 1,254 subjects provided by 6 global collaborators. The dataset comprised deeply sampled blood TCRbeta repertoires from subjects exposed to, actively infected with, or recovered from COVID-19. The repertoires were made available in a free public database intended to serve as a resource for research on the immune response to SARS-CoV-2. General findings and caveats noted by the study authors: How much clinical and demographic metadata was included differed by source and by participant, and the metadata was provided uncurated.

A note on this clone: Its antigen is currently not known. No base-level quality is on record; no much larger clone is a single base apart.

TCRbeta CDR3 regions were amplified from genomic DNA using the immunoSEQ Assay, a bias-controlled multiplex PCR. The source study handled its data this way. Within the assay, amplification of reference gene primers was used to estimate how many nucleated cells each sample contained. To quantify the absolute abundance of each unique TCRbeta CDR3 rearrangement, sequence reads were collapsed and filtered. For each sample, productive Simpson clonality was calculated by taking the square root of Simpson's diversity index across productive rearrangements. TCRdb holds this immuneACCESS table with in-frame rearrangements only. Some clones are missing; in checked studies, unresolved V genes explain under half, and the rest has no known cause. The V and J calls and clone size come from that table; D and trimming were worked out from the DNA. The sample profile shows tens of thousands of clones; 82% of them were found once. The ten largest clones represent around 3.9% of the sample.

Reading the germline V gene (reference sequence) gives CDR1 MNHEY and CDR2 SMNVEV. Counted from cysteine to phenylalanine, this CDR3 has 13 amino acids. Kept here is only the CDR3 DNA, which spans 39 bases and is read in frame from base 1. Trimmed from V: 5 bases; trimmed from J: 6 bases; junction bases lacking a gene match: 6. Collaborating institutions collected whole blood in K2EDTA tubes following their own protocols. For TCRbeta analysis, collaborator samples were shipped as frozen whole blood, as isolated PBMCs, or as DNA extracted from either sample type. The chain uses TRBV27 and TRBJ1-2, with 7 bases matching TRBD1. This clonotype was obtained from a woman aged 55-69 years with acute or convalescent COVID-19. The sequencing input was peripheral blood. CDR3 loop: CASSPRTGNGYTF. The DNA reads TGTGCCAGCAGTCCGCGGACAGGCAATGGCTACACCTTC.